The clone carrying this TCR beta chain was observed a few times. Its matching antigen is unknown. The germline gene is not matched at one end of the junction; a read error may be the cause. PCR was performed using 60 Vbeta and 13 Jbeta primers. Using immunoSEQ multiplex PCR, the repertoire was profiled, and TCRdb retains in-frame clones only, with some absent. The sample yields more than 90,000 clones, 73% seen once. These data belong to a study of cytomegalovirus exposure and HLA in healthy donors. Study conclusions and caveats: Several of the most significant clusters were apparently associated with common viral pathogens in a later analysis. Indistinguishable V segments such as TRBV6-2 and TRBV6-3 were excluded. Usually a TCR sequence was rare, but some public TCRs were found in many donors.

In germline, CDR1 is MNHEY, CDR2 SVGAGI. The CDR3 consists of 13 residues. V is TRBV6-5 and J is TRBJ2-7; no firm D call. The source material was PBMCs. The TCR sequence derives from a woman in her twenties or thirties in good health and CMV-seronegative. The CDR3 sequence: CASSSDLTRGLSF. Written as DNA, the CDR3 is TGTGCCAGCAGTAGCGATTTAACAAGAGGCCTATCCTTC.